This TCR beta chain was identified in a study of blood T cells in healthy people across ages. Germline assignment: CDR1 SEHNR and CDR2 FQNEAQ (reference sequence). CDR3 length equals 13 residues. V was shortened by 4 bases and J by 5 bases, with 9 bases between the two germline ends. For the second PCR, which ran for about 7 to 11 cycles, a sample-barcoded 5' primer and a J-beta primer mix were used. TCRdb re-called the 5' RACE reads through MiXCR, storing one row per CDR3 protein. The data show approximately 780,000 distinct CDR3 sequences, with 25% to 30% seen just once and around 3% held by the top ten. These same data were also listed under a study on T cells of mothers and their children. From that paper: Over 8 million reads per mother and around 3 million per child were obtained.

The TCR originated in a boy younger than 18 in good health. The gene calls are TRBV7-9 and TRBJ1-5; D is undetermined. Sequences were obtained from blood. CDR3 in DNA: TGTGCCAGCAGCTCCCCGCCCCATCAGCCCCAGCATTTT. This translates into CASSSPPHQPQHF.